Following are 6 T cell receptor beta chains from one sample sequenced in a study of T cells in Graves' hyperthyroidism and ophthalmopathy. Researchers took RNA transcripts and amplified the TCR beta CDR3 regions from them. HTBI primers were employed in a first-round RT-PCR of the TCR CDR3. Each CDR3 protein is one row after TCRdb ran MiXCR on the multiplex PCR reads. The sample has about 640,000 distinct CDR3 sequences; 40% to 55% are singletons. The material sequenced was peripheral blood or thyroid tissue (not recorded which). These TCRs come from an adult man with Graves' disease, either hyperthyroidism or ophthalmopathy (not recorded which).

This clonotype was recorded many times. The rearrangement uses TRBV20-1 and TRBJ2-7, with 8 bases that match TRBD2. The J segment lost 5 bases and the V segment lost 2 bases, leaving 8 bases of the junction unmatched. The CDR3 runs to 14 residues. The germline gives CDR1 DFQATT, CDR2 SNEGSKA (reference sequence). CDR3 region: CSARPGGSVNEQYF. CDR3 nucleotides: TGCAGTGCTAGACCGGGAGGGAGTGTGAACGAGCAGTACTTC.

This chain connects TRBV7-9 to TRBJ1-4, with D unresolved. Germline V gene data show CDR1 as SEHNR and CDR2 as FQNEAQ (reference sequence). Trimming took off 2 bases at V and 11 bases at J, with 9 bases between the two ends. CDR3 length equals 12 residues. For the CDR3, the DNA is TGTGCCAGCAGCTTAATTTTGGGGAAACTGTTTTTT. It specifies CASSLILGKLFF. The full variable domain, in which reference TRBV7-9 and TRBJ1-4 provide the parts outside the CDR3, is DTGVSQNPRHKITKRGQNVTFRCDPISEHNRLYWYRQTLGQGPEFLTYFQNEAQLEKSRLLSDRFSAERPKGSFSTLEIQRTEQGDSAMYLCASSLILGKLFFGSGTQLSVL.

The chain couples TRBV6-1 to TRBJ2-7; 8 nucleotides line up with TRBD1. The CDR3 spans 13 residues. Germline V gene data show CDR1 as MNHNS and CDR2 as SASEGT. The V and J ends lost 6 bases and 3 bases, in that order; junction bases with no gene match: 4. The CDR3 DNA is TGTGCCAGCAGGACAGGGGCCATCTACGAGCAGTACTTC. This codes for CASRTGAIYEQYF.

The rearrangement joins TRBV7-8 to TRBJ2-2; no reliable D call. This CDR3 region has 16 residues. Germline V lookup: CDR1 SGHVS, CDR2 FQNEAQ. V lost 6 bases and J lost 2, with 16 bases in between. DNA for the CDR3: TGTGCCAGCAGTTTCGGTGGAAAGCTCAACACCGGGGAGCTGTTTTTT. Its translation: CASSFGGKLNTGELFF.

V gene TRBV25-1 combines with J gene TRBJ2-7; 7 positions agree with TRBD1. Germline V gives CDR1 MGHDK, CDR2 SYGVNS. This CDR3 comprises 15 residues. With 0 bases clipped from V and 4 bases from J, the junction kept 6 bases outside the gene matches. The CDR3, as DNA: TGTGCCAGCAGTGAATATTGGACAGGCGGGTACGAGCAGTACTTC. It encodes CASSEYWTGGYEQYF.

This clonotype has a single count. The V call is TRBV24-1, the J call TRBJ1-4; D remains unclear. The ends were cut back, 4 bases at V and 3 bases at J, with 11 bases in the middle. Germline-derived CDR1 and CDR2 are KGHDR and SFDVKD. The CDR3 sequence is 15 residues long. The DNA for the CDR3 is TGTGCCACCAGTGACAACGGAGGGTCTAATGAAAAACTGTTTTTT. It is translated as CATSDNGGSNEKLFF.